The present T cell receptor beta chain was sequenced within a study of T cells in Graves' hyperthyroidism and ophthalmopathy. General study results and limits: Ophthalmopathy was identified by the model a median around 5.9 months ahead of onset.

Diagnostic assessment was based on clinical symptoms, serum thyroxine and TRAb, thyroid ultrasound and orbital computed tomography. Authors of the study amplified TCR beta CDR3 regions from RNA transcripts. RT-PCR in the first round (using the HTBI primer set) targeted the TCR CDR3. One entry per CDR3 protein results from TCRdb running MiXCR on the multiplex PCR reads. The sample lists approximately 500,000 distinct CDR3 sequences; about 43% were seen once. This clonotype was counted at least ten times. Its antigen is still unknown. Trimming shortened V by 5 bases and J by 3 bases, and 13 bases separated the two germline ends. This CDR3 is 14 amino acids long. Germline CDR1 is SGHTA and CDR2 is FQGNSA.

The sequence came from a woman aged 18-30 years with Graves' hyperthyroidism. This chain links TRBV7-2 with TRBJ1-1, with D perhaps matching TRBD1 (5 bases). The sequencing sample was made of peripheral blood or thyroid tissue (not recorded which). The CDR3: CASSLSGGDTEAFF. The CDR3 DNA reads TGTGCCAGCAGCCTTTCGGGGGGGGACACTGAAGCTTTCTTT.